The 10 T cell receptor beta chains presented below share a single source sample, sequenced in a study of blood T cell repertoires in COVID-19. Profiled with immunoSEQ multiplex PCR; TCRdb holds only in-frame clones, not every one. Altogether hundreds of thousands of clones are present, about 88% being singletons, with the ten largest covering roughly 0.7%. Sequenced material: peripheral blood. Receptors originate from a man in his forties with acute or convalescent COVID-19.

The chain couples TRBV5-1 to TRBJ1-4, with D perhaps TRBD1 (5 bases). The CDR3 extends over 16 amino acids. CDR1 SGHRS and CDR2 YFSETQ come from the germline V gene. Trimming took off 0 bases at V and 7 bases at J, with 16 bases between the two ends. The CDR3 region is CASSLGQSLGSEKLFF. The DNA for the CDR3 is TGCGCCAGCAGCTTGGGACAGTCCCTCGGTAGTGAAAAACTGTTTTTT.

This chain connects TRBV2 to TRBJ1-6; 9 bases match TRBD1. V lost 4 bases and J lost 5; bases outside the gene matches: 6. Germline values: CDR1 SNHLY, CDR2 FYNNEI. The CDR3 has 16 residues. The CDR3 spells CASSGLQGADNSPLHF. The CDR3 DNA is TGTGCCAGCAGTGGCCTACAGGGGGCTGATAATTCACCCCTCCACTTT.

The chain couples TRBV11-2 to TRBJ1-5, with 7 bases lining up with TRBD1. J lost 6 bases, V lost 2 bases, and 4 bases had no gene match. Looked up from germline, CDR1 is SGHAT and CDR2 is FQNNGV. CDR3 length: 14 residues. The DNA of the CDR3 is TGTGCCAGCAGCTTAACAGGGGAGTTTCAGCCCCAGCATTTT. Its protein is CASSLTGEFQPQHF.

This chain links TRBV30 with TRBJ1-1; TRBD1 matches at 9 bases. CDR3 length: 13 amino acids. With V trimmed by 3 bases and J by 6 bases, 5 bases remained unmatched. Germline CDR1 and CDR2: GTSNPN and SVGIG (reference sequence). CDR3 in DNA: TGTGCCTGGAGCGGACAGGGGTCCTCTGAAGCTTTCTTT. It codes for CAWSGQGSSEAFF. The full variable domain, in which reference TRBV30 and TRBJ1-1 provide the parts outside the CDR3, is SQTIHQWPATLVQPVGSPLSLECTVEGTSNPNLYWYRQAAGRGLQLLFYSVGIGQISSEVPQNLSASRPQDRQFILSSKKLLLSDSGFYLCAWSGQGSSEAFFGQGTRLTVV.

This sequence joins TRBV5-1 and TRBJ2-2; 7 positions match TRBD1. The V gene end was trimmed by 0 bases and the J gene end by 6 bases; junction bases not matched to a gene: 11. CDR1 is SGHRS, CDR2 YFSETQ, per germline. This CDR3 has 17 amino acids. CDR3 sequence reads: CASSLARQGVIPGELFF. In DNA, the CDR3 is TGCGCCAGCAGCTTGGCTAGGCAGGGGGTAATCCCCGGGGAGCTGTTTTTT.

CDR3 loop: CASTLDRGSYEQYF. CDR3 sequence (DNA): TGCGCCAGCACCCTGGACAGGGGCTCCTACGAGCAGTACTTC. The rearrangement joins TRBV5-1 to TRBJ2-7; 9 positions match TRBD1. The CDR3 is made up of 14 amino acids. V shed 6 bases and J 0 bases; nucleotides not matched to a gene: 4. Germline V gene sequence: CDR1 SGHRS, CDR2 YFSETQ.

This clone appeared a single time. This chain joins TRBV7-2 and TRBJ1-1; tentative D call: TRBD1 (6 bases). V dropped 10 bases and J dropped 5 bases, with 17 bases sitting between them. The CDR3 loop spans 13 amino acids. Germline V lookup: CDR1 SGHTA, CDR2 FQGNSA. CDR3 in amino acids: CATRWGLGTEAFF. CDR3 nucleotides: TGTGCCACCCGGTGGGGGCTGGGGACTGAAGCTTTCTTT.

This chain links TRBV11-3 with TRBJ2-3, with D tentatively TRBD1 (6 bases). Germline CDR1 and CDR2: SGHNT and YENEEA. The CDR3 covers 15 residues. Trimming cost V 1 base and J 5 bases, with 13 bases left between them. CDR3 nucleotides: TGTGCCAGCAGCTTAGGGGGGCCCTCCAAAGATACGCAGTATTTT. Translation: CASSLGGPSKDTQYF.

The chain employs TRBV5-6 and TRBJ2-7; TRBD1 might be the D (6 bases). With 5 bases removed from V and 5 bases from J, the gap between germline ends came to 14 bases. This CDR3 is built from 13 residues. The germline gives CDR1 SGHDT, CDR2 YYEEEE. CDR3 coding DNA: TGTGCCAGCAGTGATACAGGGTTCAACGAGCAGTACTTC. Amino acid sequence: CASSDTGFNEQYF.

The chain combines TRBV5-6 with TRBJ1-5, with D perhaps TRBD1 (6 bases). CDR1 and CDR2 from the germline V gene are SGHDT and YYEEEE. Trimming left V 1 base short and J 6 bases short, with 14 bases between. The CDR3 is made up of 15 amino acids. CDR3 residues: CASSLRPSGAQPQHF. The CDR3, as DNA: TGTGCCAGCAGCTTGCGGCCCTCAGGGGCTCAGCCCCAGCATTTT.